This T cell receptor beta chain appears in the sequencing data of a study of blood T cell repertoires in COVID-19. TCRdb keeps only in-frame clones here, not all; method: immunoSEQ multiplex PCR. Seen here are 45,000 to 55,000 clones, approximately 88% observed once, and the top ten hold 3.5%. V was pared by 1 base and J by 4 bases, with 4 bases between. Germline values: CDR1 SGHNT, CDR2 YENEEA. The CDR3 runs to 13 residues. Source material: peripheral blood. This chain uses TRBV11-3 with TRBJ2-2; no clear D gene. This TCR was sampled from a human donor in a cohort sampled during active COVID-19. CDR3 amino acids: CASSLVSTGELFF. The DNA for the CDR3 is TGTGCCAGCAGCTTAGTTAGCACCGGGGAGCTGTTTTTT.